These 20 T cell receptor beta chains came from one sample sequenced in a study of blood T cell repertoires in COVID-19. Profiling relied on immunoSEQ multiplex PCR, and the TCRdb table lists in-frame clones only, not all of them. The sample contains under 200,000 clones, around four fifths of which appear only once. Sequencing used peripheral blood. These TCRs come from a man between 65 and 79 years old with active or convalescent COVID-19.

The chain is built from TRBV21-1 and TRBJ2-2; the table's D call, TRBD2, was not checked against the DNA. TRBV21-1 counts as a pseudogene. This CDR3 is 20 amino acids long. CDR3 sequence: CASSSPGLGRQGLTTGELFF. CDR3 nucleotides: TGTGCCAGCAGCTCTCCGGGACTAGGAAGGCAGGGGCTTACCACCGGGGAGCTGTTTTTT.

The rearrangement uses TRBV5-1 and TRBJ2-1, with TRBD2 matching 13 bases. V was clipped by 4 bases and J by 6 bases; unmatched bases: 4. Germline V CDR1 and CDR2: SGHRS, YFSETQ. The CDR3 runs to 15 residues. As DNA, the CDR3 is TGCGCCAGCAGCGCACTAGCGGGAGGGGGCAATGAGCAGTTCTTC. It codes for CASSALAGGGNEQFF. Full variable domain (rest looked up from reference TRBV5-1 and TRBJ2-1): KAGVTQTPRYLIKTRGQQVTLSCSPISGHRSVSWYQQTPGQGLQFLFEYFSETQRNKGNFPGRFSGRQFSNSRSEMNVSTLELGDSALYLCASSALAGGGNEQFFGPGTRLTVL.

The rearrangement links TRBV4-1 to TRBJ2-3, with 13 positions matching TRBD2. The CDR3 is made up of 15 amino acids. The V gene end was trimmed by 1 base and the J gene end by 5 bases; junction bases not matched to a gene: 0. In germline, CDR1 is MGHRA, CDR2 YSYEKL. This chain's CDR3 is CASSQGLAGGDTQYF. Here the CDR3 DNA reads TGCGCCAGCAGCCAAGGACTAGCGGGAGGAGATACGCAGTATTTT.

The V gene is TRBV3-1 (or the pseudogene TRBV3-2), the J gene TRBJ2-1, with 13 bases lining up with TRBD2. This CDR3 comprises 17 residues. Germline V gives CDR1 LGHDT, CDR2 YNNKEL (reference sequence). V was pared by 0 bases and J by 3 bases, with 2 bases of the junction left unmatched. The CDR3 DNA is TGTGCCAGCAGCCAAGAGGGACTAGCGGGAAGCTACAATGAGCAGTTCTTC. Residues: CASSQEGLAGSYNEQFF.

This clone showed up just a few times. CDR3 sequence reads: CASSPMTSGQDEQFF. The CDR3 DNA reads TGTGCCAGCTCACCAATGACTAGCGGGCAAGATGAGCAGTTCTTC. V and J are TRBV18 and TRBJ2-1; TRBD2 agrees at 10 bases. The V gene's germline CDR1 is KGHSH and CDR2 LQKENI. This CDR3 is 15 amino acids long. Unmatched junction bases numbered 6, after V lost 2 bases and J lost 8 bases.

This sequence joins TRBV7-9 and TRBJ2-4; possible D gene TRBD2, 6 bases. The CDR3 totals 18 residues. With 1 base removed from V and 0 bases from J, the gap between germline ends came to 16 bases. Looked up from germline, CDR1 is SEHNR and CDR2 is FQNEAQ (reference sequence). The chain's CDR3 is CASSLVGRGFLAKNIQYF. CDR3 sequence (DNA): TGTGCCAGCAGCTTAGTGGGGCGGGGATTCCTAGCCAAAAACATTCAGTACTTC.

Remarks on this clone: Other DNA sequences from this sample encode an identical CDR3 as well. The chain combines TRBV5-5 with TRBJ1-1, with D tentatively TRBD1 (5 bases). Germline values: CDR1 SGHKS, CDR2 YYEKEE (reference sequence). This CDR3 is built from 13 residues. V was cut by 2 bases and J by 3 bases, with 8 bases left in between. The CDR3 nucleotides are TGTGCCAGCAGCTTCCAGGGTGACACTGAAGCTTTCTTT. It codes for CASSFQGDTEAFF.

J is TRBJ1-5 and V is TRBV29-1; a weak D match, TRBD1 (5 bases). V was shortened by 2 bases and J by 2 bases, with 10 bases between the two germline ends. Germline V gene sequence: CDR1 SQVTM, CDR2 ANQGSEA. The CDR3 has 14 residues. The CDR3 DNA sequence: TGCAGCGTTGAAACAGGAATAGGCAATCAGCCCCAGCATTTT. Protein product: CSVETGIGNQPQHF.

The chain joins TRBV11-3 to TRBJ2-1; 9 bases line up with TRBD2. CDR3 size: 13 residues. The V segment lost 8 bases and the J segment 7 bases; nucleotides outside the gene matches: 6. In germline, CDR1 is SGHNT, CDR2 YENEEA. In DNA form, the CDR3 reads TGTGCCAGCGGTCCTACTAGCGGGAATGAGCAGTTCTTC. Its protein is CASGPTSGNEQFF.

This chain links TRBV5-1 with TRBJ2-7, with D possibly being TRBD2 (5 bases). V shed 4 bases and J shed 2 bases, with 19 bases lying between them. The CDR3 extends over 16 amino acids. Per the germline V gene, CDR1 is SGHRS and CDR2 is YFSETQ. CDR3 bases: TGCGCCAGCAGCGTGAACTCGGTGGCGGAGGCCTACGAGCAGTACTTC. It codes for CASSVNSVAEAYEQYF.

This clone was observed a handful of times. The rearrangement uses TRBV5-1 and TRBJ2-3, with 8 bases that match TRBD2. The germline V gene has CDR1 SGHRS and CDR2 YFSETQ. Trimming removed 4 bases from V and 6 bases from J; junction bases left unmatched: 4. CDR3 length: 13 residues. The CDR3 DNA is TGCGCCAGCAGCCCGCCGGGGGGGGATACGCAGTATTTT. It translates to CASSPPGGDTQYF.

This chain connects TRBV9 to TRBJ2-3; D uncertain. The CDR3 sequence is 12 residues long. The germline CDR1 and CDR2 sequences are SGDLS and YYNGEE. V lost 1 base to trimming and J lost 5 bases, with 5 bases between them. This CDR3 is CASSVSGDTQYF. CDR3 bases: TGTGCCAGCAGCGTATCGGGAGATACGCAGTATTTT.

V usage is TRBV27 and J usage is TRBJ2-1; a possible D gene is TRBD2 (5 bases). V gave up 10 bases and J gave up 0 bases, with 16 bases separating them. Per germline, CDR1 MNHEY and CDR2 SMNVEV (reference sequence). The CDR3 spans 15 residues. DNA for the CDR3: TGTGCCACAGCGGTGGATCAGAGCTCCTACAATGAGCAGTTCTTC. Encoded protein: CATAVDQSSYNEQFF.

The rearrangement joins TRBV14 to TRBJ2-5, with D possibly being TRBD2 (7 bases). The length of the CDR3 is 13 residues. Trimming left V 4 bases short and J 7 bases short, with 13 bases between. Germline CDR1 SGHDN, CDR2 FVKESK. The CDR3 sequence is CASSLGGDATQYF. CDR3 DNA sequence: TGTGCCAGCAGCCTAGGGGGGGATGCGACCCAGTACTTC.

The CDR3 DNA reads TGTGCCAGCTCACCCGGCCCGCAGGGCACTGAAGCTTTCTTT. It codes for CASSPGPQGTEAFF. This rearrangement joins TRBV18 to TRBJ1-1; D may be TRBD1 (5 bases). Germline V gene lookup returns CDR1 KGHSH and CDR2 LQKENI. This CDR3 region has 14 residues. Trimming took 3 bases from V and 4 from J, leaving 12 bases between them.

The gene calls are TRBV18 and TRBJ1-1, with a tentative D call TRBD1 (6 bases). With 6 bases removed from V and 4 bases from J, the gap between germline ends came to 21 bases. CDR3 length: 16 residues. Per the germline V gene, CDR1 is KGHSH and CDR2 is LQKENI. The CDR3: CASSPGQPQLGTEAFF. CDR3 in DNA: TGTGCCAGCTCCCCGGGACAACCCCAGTTGGGCACTGAAGCTTTCTTT. Combining the CDR3 with reference TRBV18 and TRBJ1-1 gives the whole variable domain NAGVMQNPRHLVRRRGQEARLRCSPMKGHSHVYWYRQLPEEGLKFMVYLQKENIIDESGMPKERFSAEFPKEGPSILRIQQVVRGDSAAYFCASSPGQPQLGTEAFFGQGTRLTVV.

The rearrangement joins TRBV6-5 to TRBJ1-2; no reliable D call. The CDR3 runs to 15 residues. The V end lost 0 bases, the J end lost 2 bases, and 10 bases lay between the germline ends. The germline CDR1 and CDR2 sequences are MNHEY and SVGAGI. The CDR3, as DNA: TGTGCCAGCAGTTACTCGTATGGTGAGAACTATGGCTACACCTTC. Translated, it gives CASSYSYGENYGYTF.

The CDR3 DNA is TGTGCCAGCAGCCCGGGGACAGCCAATGAGCAGTTCTTC. This encodes CASSPGTANEQFF. The J gene is TRBJ2-1, the V gene TRBV14; 7 positions agree with TRBD1. The germline CDR1 and CDR2 sequences are SGHDN and FVKESK. The junction had 3 bases not matched to a gene; V was cut back by 4 bases and J by 6 bases. The CDR3 has 13 residues. The entire variable domain, with the rest obtained from reference TRBV14 and TRBJ2-1, is as follows: EAGVTQFPSHSVIEKGQTVTLRCDPISGHDNLYWYRRVMGKEIKFLLHFVKESKQDESGMPNNRFLAERTGGTYSTLKVQPAELEDSGVYFCASSPGTANEQFFGPGTRLTVL.

The chain recombines TRBV6-2 or TRBV6-3 with TRBJ2-1, with a weak D call TRBD2 (7 bases). Germline CDR1 MNHEY, CDR2 SVGEGT. Trimming removed 0 bases at V and 10 bases at J, with 16 bases between. This CDR3 comprises 15 residues. The CDR3 sequence: CASSYSGGHGKEQFF. The CDR3 nucleotides are TGTGCCAGCAGTTACTCGGGGGGGCACGGGAAAGAGCAGTTCTTC.

The gene calls are TRBV10-1 and TRBJ2-7; 10 positions match TRBD2. CDR3 length equals 14 residues. Per germline, CDR1 WNHNN and CDR2 SYGVQD (reference sequence). V lost 6 bases and J lost 2; bases outside the gene matches: 4. CDR3 sequence reads: CASSPGLATYEQYF. The CDR3 DNA follows: TGCGCCAGCAGCCCGGGACTAGCGACCTACGAGCAGTACTTC.